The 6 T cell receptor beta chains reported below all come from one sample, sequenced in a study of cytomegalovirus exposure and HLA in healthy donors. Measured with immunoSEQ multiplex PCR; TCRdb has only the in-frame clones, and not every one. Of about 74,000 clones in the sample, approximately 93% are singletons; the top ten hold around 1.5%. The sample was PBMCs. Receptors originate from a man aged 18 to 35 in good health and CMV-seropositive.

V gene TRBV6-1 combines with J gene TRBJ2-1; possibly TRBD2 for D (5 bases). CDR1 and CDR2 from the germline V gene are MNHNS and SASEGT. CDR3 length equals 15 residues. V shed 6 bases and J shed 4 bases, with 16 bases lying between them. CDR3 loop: CASRPELGLYNEQFF. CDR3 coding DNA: TGTGCCAGCAGACCCGAGCTTGGACTTTACAATGAGCAGTTCTTC.

CDR3 in amino acids: CSVAGHVPGYTF. CDR3 nucleotide sequence: TGCAGCGTTGCAGGGCACGTTCCGGGCTACACCTTC. The rearrangement uses TRBV29-1 and TRBJ1-2; D is possibly TRBD1 (5 bases). Germline V gives CDR1 SQVTM, CDR2 ANQGSEA. CDR3 length equals 12 residues. V was clipped by 4 bases and J by 8 bases, with 14 bases between them.

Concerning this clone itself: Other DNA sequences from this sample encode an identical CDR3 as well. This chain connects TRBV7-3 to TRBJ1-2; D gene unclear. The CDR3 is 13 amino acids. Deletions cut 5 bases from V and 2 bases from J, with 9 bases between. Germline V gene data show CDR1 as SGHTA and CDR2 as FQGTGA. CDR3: CASSPDKNYGYTF. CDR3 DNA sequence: TGTGCCAGCAGCCCCGACAAGAACTATGGCTACACCTTC. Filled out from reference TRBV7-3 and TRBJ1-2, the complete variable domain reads GAGVSQTPSNKVTEKGKYVELRCDPISGHTALYWYRQSLGQGPEFLIYFQGTGAADDSGLPNDRFFAVRPEGSVSTLKIQRTERGDSAVYLCASSPDKNYGYTFGSGTRLTVV.

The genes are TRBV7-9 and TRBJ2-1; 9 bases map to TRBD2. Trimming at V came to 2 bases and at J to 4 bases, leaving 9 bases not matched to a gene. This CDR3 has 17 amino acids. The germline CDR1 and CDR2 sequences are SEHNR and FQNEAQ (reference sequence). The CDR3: CASSLPVLAGIYNEQFF. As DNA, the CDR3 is TGTGCCAGCAGCTTACCCGTTCTAGCGGGGATATACAATGAGCAGTTCTTC.

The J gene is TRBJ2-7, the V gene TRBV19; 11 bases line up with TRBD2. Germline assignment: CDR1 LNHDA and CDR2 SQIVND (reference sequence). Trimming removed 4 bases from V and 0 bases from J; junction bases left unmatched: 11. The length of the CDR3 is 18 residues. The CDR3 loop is CASSRGGLAAPSSYEQYF. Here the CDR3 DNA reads TGTGCCAGTAGTAGGGGGGGACTAGCGGCCCCGAGCTCCTACGAGCAGTACTTC.

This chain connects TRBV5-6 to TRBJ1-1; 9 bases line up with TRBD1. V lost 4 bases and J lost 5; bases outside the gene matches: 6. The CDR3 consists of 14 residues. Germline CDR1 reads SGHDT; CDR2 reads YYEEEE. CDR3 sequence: CASSHRGLRTEAFF. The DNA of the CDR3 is TGTGCCAGCAGCCACAGGGGGCTGAGGACTGAAGCTTTCTTT.